Below are 5 T cell receptor beta chains sequenced from a single sample in a study of T cells in women clearing cervical HPV infection. Profiling relied on immunoSEQ multiplex PCR, and the TCRdb table lists in-frame clones only, not all of them. This sample contains 31,000 or so clones. The sequencing input was blood buffy coat. These receptors all come from a woman between 18 and 75 years old with a cervical HPV16 infection that either progressed to CIN3+ or cleared (not recorded which).

For this clone: The CDR3 end is not reached by the read, which stops 3 residues before it; the germline J gene fills it in. The rearrangement links TRBV30 to TRBJ1-2, with 10 bases identical to TRBD1. With V trimmed by 8 bases and J by 6 bases, 9 bases remained unmatched. This CDR3 contains 13 residues. CDR1 GTSNPN and CDR2 SVGIG come from the germline V gene (reference sequence). The DNA read from the CDR3 is TGTGCCGGACCGGGACAGGGGAATGATGGC. It specifies CAGPGQGNDG. In full, the CDR3 is CAGPGQGNDGYTF.

With respect to this clone: Read sequence stops 3 residues before the CDR3 end, and the germline J gene provides the missing end. The chain combines TRBV5-5 with TRBJ2-1; D remains unclear. The CDR3 totals 15 residues. The germline gives CDR1 SGHKS, CDR2 YYEKEE (reference sequence). The V end was cut by 4 bases, the J end by 1 base, with 12 bases between. CDR3 DNA (partial): TGTGCCAGCAGCATAGGGCCTGAATCCTACAATGAG. Its protein is CASSIGPESYNE. The full CDR3 is CASSIGPESYNEQFF. The whole variable domain, filled in from reference TRBV5-5 and TRBJ2-1, reads DAGVTQSPTHLIKTRGQQVTLRCSPISGHKSVSWYQQVLGQGPQFIFQYYEKEERGRGNFPDRFSARQFPNYSSELNVNALLLGDSALYLCASSIGPESYNEQFFGPGTRLTVL.

Concerning this clone: The sequence runs out 3 residues before the end of the CDR3; the remainder is reconstructed from the germline J gene. This chain links TRBV10-3 with TRBJ2-3; TRBD2 is a possible D gene (6 bases). Trimming took off 0 bases at V and 0 bases at J, with 10 bases between the two ends. The CDR3 sequence is 16 residues long. Germline CDR1 and CDR2: ENHRY and SYGVKD. CDR3 bases read: TGTGCCATCAGTGAGTCGGGAAGCGGGAGCACAGATACG. Protein product: CAISESGSGSTDT. The whole CDR3 region reads CAISESGSGSTDTQYF.

About this clone itself: Germline is not matched at one junction end, which may reflect a read error. The read terminates 3 residues ahead of where the CDR3 ends, so the germline J gene completes it. The chain links TRBV4-2 to TRBJ2-7, with D possibly matching TRBD2 (5 bases). This CDR3 comprises 15 residues. Germline CDR1 and CDR2: LGHNA and YNFKEQ. The CDR3 protein is CASSHNQAAAVEQYF. CDR3 bases read: TGCGCCAGCAGCCATAACCAGGCAGCGGCCGTCGAG.

In regard to this clone: The sequence runs out 3 residues before the end of the CDR3; the remainder is reconstructed from the germline J gene. V is TRBV5-1 and J is TRBJ2-5; TRBD2 might be the D (6 bases). Trimming took 4 bases from V and 5 from J, leaving 15 bases between them. The CDR3 is 14 residues long. Germline values: CDR1 SGHRS, CDR2 YFSETQ. This CDR3 is CASSRDSQMETQYF. The CDR3 DNA, read in part, is TGCGCCAGCAGCCGGGACTCCCAGATGGAGACC.